These 24 T cell receptor beta chains share one sample of origin, sequenced in a study of T cells after yellow fever vaccination (dated by TCRdb to the late 2010s). Library preparation used 5' RACE. The reads were generated on an Illumina HiSeq 2500. TCRdb applied fastp at Q25 and MiXCR to the public reads, then kept only in-frame beta chains. Identical CDR3 proteins give one entry, which carries the most common genes and DNA. In this sample the table shows approximately 550,000 distinct CDR3 sequences, around 21% of which occur a single time. The ten largest account for around an eighth of the sample. According to the study, the label for this sample's treatment or condition signals: live attenuated yellow fever vaccine strain. The sample here was PBMCs, taken 15 days after the yellow fever booster vaccination. These TCRs come from a man younger than 40 who received the YFV17D yellow fever vaccine.

This clonotype came up a few times. The CDR3 region is CSAYPYSGPSKEQYF. The CDR3 DNA sequence: TGCAGTGCTTACCCTTATAGCGGGCCCTCTAAAGAGCAGTACTTC. The V gene is TRBV20-1, the J gene TRBJ2-7; 7 nucleotides agree with TRBD2. CDR1 DFQATT and CDR2 SNEGSKA come from the germline V gene (reference sequence). V lost 5 bases to trimming and J lost 7 bases; unmatched junction nucleotides: 17. This CDR3 has 15 amino acids.

The chain uses TRBV10-3 and TRBJ2-1; 7 bases match TRBD2. Per the germline V gene, CDR1 is ENHRY and CDR2 is SYGVKD. J lost 0 bases, V lost 5 bases, and 7 bases had no gene match. The CDR3 is 16 residues long. This CDR3 reads CAISLGGVSSYNEQFF. CDR3 DNA: TGTGCCATCAGTCTGGGAGGGGTCAGCTCCTACAATGAGCAGTTCTTC.

In this sample, this clonotype turned up many times. The V call is TRBV4-3, the J call TRBJ2-3; TRBD2 matches at 11 bases. The germline CDR1 and CDR2 sequences are LGHNA and YSLEER. The CDR3 sequence is 17 residues long. J lost 3 bases, V lost 4 bases, and 9 bases had no gene match. CDR3 nucleotide sequence: TGCGCCAGCAGCCTCTACTTAGCGGGAGGGCCAACAGATACGCAGTATTTT. This codes for CASSLYLAGGPTDTQYF.

The chain uses TRBV7-9 and TRBJ2-1; a possible D gene is TRBD1 (5 bases). Germline CDR1 SEHNR, CDR2 FQNEAQ (reference sequence). Trimming left V 4 bases short and J 10 bases short, with 8 bases between. The CDR3 totals 11 residues. CDR3 DNA sequence: TGTGCCAGCAGCTCTCGACAGGAGCAGTTCTTC. Its protein is CASSSRQEQFF.

This clonotype was picked up a small number of times. V usage is TRBV24-1 and J usage is TRBJ2-3; 10 nucleotides match TRBD2. Germline trimming cut 5 bases from V and 4 bases from J; bases unmatched to any gene: 2. The germline CDR1 and CDR2 sequences are KGHDR and SFDVKD. The CDR3 consists of 14 residues. CDR3 sequence (DNA): TGTGCCACCAGTGGAGCGGGAGGGCCAGATACGCAGTATTTT. This codes for CATSGAGGPDTQYF.

The chain has TRBV4-3 and TRBJ2-2; TRBD1 might be the D (6 bases). This CDR3 is 15 amino acids long. Trimming removed 5 bases at V and 0 bases at J, with 10 bases between. Looked up from germline, CDR1 is LGHNA and CDR2 is YSLEER. CDR3 in amino acids: CASSTGQTNTGELFF. The CDR3 DNA reads TGCGCCAGCAGCACAGGACAGACGAACACCGGGGAGCTGTTTTTT.

This clonotype has just a few counts. The chain is built from TRBV20-1 and TRBJ1-1; D might be TRBD1 (6 bases). Trimming left V 6 bases short and J 0 bases short, with 14 bases between. This CDR3 contains 14 residues. The germline V gene encodes CDR1 DFQATT and CDR2 SNEGSKA (reference sequence). CDR3 loop: CSAGGGSLNTEAFF. The CDR3 DNA is TGCAGTGCCGGGGGCGGTTCGCTGAACACTGAAGCTTTCTTT.

In this sample, this clonotype turned up once. V and J are TRBV7-8 and TRBJ1-2; TRBD1 agrees at 9 bases. Germline-derived CDR1 and CDR2 are SGHVS and FQNEAQ. V dropped 6 bases and J dropped 3; count of bases not matched to a gene: 11. The CDR3 is 16 residues long. The CDR3 region is CASRTGRDRVDYGYTF. The CDR3 region has the DNA TGTGCCAGCAGGACTGGCCGGGACAGGGTTGACTATGGCTACACCTTC.

The chain joins TRBV7-8 to TRBJ2-1; 9 positions match TRBD2. V dropped 5 bases and J dropped 0; count of bases not matched to a gene: 8. The CDR3 has 17 amino acids. CDR1 and CDR2 (germline): SGHVS, FQNEAQ. CDR3 nucleotide sequence: TGTGCCAGCAGCCCAGATAGCGGGAGCCCCTCCTACAATGAGCAGTTCTTC. The encoded protein is CASSPDSGSPSYNEQFF. The variable domain in full, completed from reference TRBV7-8 and TRBJ2-1, reads GAGVSQSPRYKVAKRGQDVALRCDPISGHVSLFWYQQALGQGPEFLTYFQNEAQLDKSGLPSDRFFAERPEGSVSTLKIQRTQQEDSAVYLCASSPDSGSPSYNEQFFGPGTRLTVL.

This clonotype appeared a few times. The rearrangement links TRBV5-8 to TRBJ2-2, with 10 bases identical to TRBD2. This CDR3 region has 17 residues. With 2 bases clipped from V and 6 bases from J, the junction kept 10 bases outside the gene matches. The germline gives CDR1 SGHTS, CDR2 YDEGEE. The CDR3 DNA follows: TGTGCCAGCAGCTTCGTCGGGCTAGCGGGAGTATCCGGGGAGCTGTTTTTT. Protein: CASSFVGLAGVSGELFF.

This chain links TRBV29-1 with TRBJ2-2; D gene ambiguous. Germline V gives CDR1 SQVTM, CDR2 ANQGSEA. Trimming took 2 bases from V and 0 from J, leaving 7 bases between them. The CDR3 covers 14 residues. The CDR3 DNA reads as TGCAGCGTTGAAAGACACGCGAACACCGGGGAGCTGTTTTTT. Its protein product is CSVERHANTGELFF.

V is TRBV29-1 and J is TRBJ2-7; 8 nucleotides align to TRBD2. V trimming: 3 bases; J trimming: 0 bases; junction bases outside the gene matches: 10. CDR1 and CDR2 from the germline V gene are SQVTM and ANQGSEA. The CDR3 totals 16 residues. CDR3: CSVEETTSGYSYEQYF. The DNA for the CDR3 is TGCAGCGTTGAGGAAACTACTAGCGGATACTCCTACGAGCAGTACTTC.

This clonotype was recorded many times. The chain combines TRBV9 with TRBJ2-3; 10 nucleotides match TRBD2. The CDR3 has 14 amino acids. Germline V lookup: CDR1 SGDLS, CDR2 YYNGEE. The V gene end was trimmed by 6 bases and the J gene end by 6 bases; junction bases not matched to a gene: 7. CDR3 in DNA: TGTGCCAGCACCCCTAGCGGGAGAACGGATACGCAGTATTTT. Protein sequence: CASTPSGRTDTQYF.

This rearrangement joins TRBV12-3 or TRBV12-4 to TRBJ2-1; the match to TRBD1 covers 8 bases. CDR3 length: 15 amino acids. V lost 2 bases, J lost 6 bases, and 6 bases stayed unmatched. The CDR3 region is CASSLRDRTINEQFF. The DNA for the CDR3 is TGTGCCAGCAGTTTACGGGACAGGACGATCAATGAGCAGTTCTTC.

The table lists this clonotype with a few counts. The V call is TRBV10-3, the J call TRBJ2-1; 14 bases fit TRBD2. CDR1 and CDR2 (germline): ENHRY, SYGVKD. Trimming at V came to 7 bases and at J to 7 bases, leaving 9 bases not matched to a gene. The CDR3 covers 16 residues. DNA of the CDR3: TGTGCCATCATGCTGGGACTAGCGGGAGTGAGGAATGAGCAGTTCTTC. Its protein is CAIMLGLAGVRNEQFF.

The CDR3, as DNA: TGCGCCAGTGGGCTAGCCGCCAATGAGCAGTTCTTC. Its protein product is CASGLAANEQFF. This sequence joins TRBV10-2 and TRBJ2-1; the D gene is possibly TRBD2 (5 bases). CDR3 length: 12 amino acids. V lost 9 bases and J 6 bases, leaving 12 bases between the germline ends. Germline values: CDR1 WSHSY, CDR2 SAAADI.

In its sample, this clonotype was seen a few times. This chain connects TRBV29-1 to TRBJ2-1; 7 bases agree with TRBD2. The germline CDR1 and CDR2 sequences are SQVTM and ANQGSEA. Unmatched junction bases numbered 9, after V lost 3 bases and J lost 10 bases. This CDR3 is 13 amino acids long. CDR3 residues: CSVDAGADLEQFF. Here the CDR3 DNA reads TGCAGCGTTGACGCGGGAGCCGATTTAGAGCAGTTCTTC.

This chain joins TRBV5-1 and TRBJ2-7; perhaps TRBD1 as D (5 bases). V was shortened by 0 bases and J by 6 bases, with 13 bases between the two germline ends. Germline CDR1 is SGHRS and CDR2 is YFSETQ. The CDR3 loop spans 14 amino acids. CDR3 in amino acids: CASSLGQSPREQYF. CDR3 DNA sequence: TGCGCCAGCAGCTTGGGACAGAGCCCTCGCGAGCAGTACTTC.

The chain couples TRBV7-9 to TRBJ2-1; D call uncertain. Germline V lookup: CDR1 SEHNR, CDR2 FQNEAQ (reference sequence). The CDR3 is made up of 15 amino acids. The V gene lost 3 bases and the J gene lost 0 bases, with 9 bases spanning the gap. The CDR3 sequence is CASSLMQSSYNEQFF. The CDR3 bases are TGTGCCAGCAGCTTGATGCAGAGCTCCTACAATGAGCAGTTCTTC.

V gene TRBV11-1 combines with J gene TRBJ2-1; 8 bases map to TRBD1. CDR1 and CDR2 from the germline V gene are SGHAT and FQDESV (reference sequence). The CDR3 has 20 residues. Trimming at V came to 3 bases and at J to 3 bases, leaving 19 bases not matched to a gene. In DNA, the CDR3 is TGTGCCAGCAGCTTGGACAGGGTTTCCCTCAGCGGAGGACTCTACAATGAGCAGTTCTTC. This translates into CASSLDRVSLSGGLYNEQFF.

This clonotype was seen ten or more times. The chain has TRBV6-5 and TRBJ2-7, with 7 bases lining up with TRBD1. The J segment lost 2 bases and the V segment lost 0 bases, leaving 10 bases of the junction unmatched. The CDR3 runs to 17 residues. CDR1 and CDR2 from the germline V gene are MNHEY and SVGAGI. The CDR3 protein is CASSYSSATGSTYEQYF. The CDR3 bases are TGTGCCAGCAGTTACTCCTCCGCGACAGGGTCTACCTACGAGCAGTACTTC.

Many counts were recorded for this clonotype. The V call is TRBV20-1, the J call TRBJ2-7, with a weak D call TRBD2 (5 bases). The CDR3 covers 13 residues. Per the germline V gene, CDR1 is DFQATT and CDR2 is SNEGSKA (reference sequence). The ends were cut back, 6 bases at V and 0 bases at J, with 12 bases in the middle. The CDR3 nucleotides are TGCAGTGCCCCCCGGGGTAGCTCCTACGAGCAGTACTTC. Its protein product is CSAPRGSSYEQYF.

This clonotype was observed a few times. The CDR3 here is CASTLRTSGNSYEQYF. The CDR3 nucleotides read TGTGCCAGCACCTTACGGACTAGCGGGAACTCCTACGAGCAGTACTTC. The chain recombines TRBV6-2 or TRBV6-3 with TRBJ2-7, with TRBD2 matching over 12 bases. The ends lost 7 bases at V and 0 bases at J; junction bases unmatched: 7. Germline lookup yields CDR1 MNHEY and CDR2 SVGEGT. The CDR3 loop spans 16 amino acids.

The sample holds a few counts of this clonotype. This chain links TRBV7-3 with TRBJ2-1; the D gene is possibly TRBD2 (6 bases). Germline V gene lookup returns CDR1 SGHTA and CDR2 FQGTGA. The CDR3 length is 16 residues. V was clipped by 1 base and J by 5 bases, with 15 bases between them. CDR3 sequence (DNA): TGTGCCAGCAGCTTAATTGGCGGGACGACAGACAATGAGCAGTTCTTC. Protein sequence: CASSLIGGTTDNEQFF.